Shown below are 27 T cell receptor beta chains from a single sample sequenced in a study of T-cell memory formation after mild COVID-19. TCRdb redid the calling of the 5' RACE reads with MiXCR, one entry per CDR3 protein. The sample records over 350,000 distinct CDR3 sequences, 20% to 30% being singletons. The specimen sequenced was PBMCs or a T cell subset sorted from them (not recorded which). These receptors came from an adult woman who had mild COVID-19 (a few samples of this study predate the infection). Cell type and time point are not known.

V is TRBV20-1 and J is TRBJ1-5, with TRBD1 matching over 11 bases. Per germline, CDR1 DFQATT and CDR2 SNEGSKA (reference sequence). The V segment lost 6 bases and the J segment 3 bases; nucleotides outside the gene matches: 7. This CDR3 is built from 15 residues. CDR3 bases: TGCAGTGCCCGCCGGGACAGGGGGGACAATCAGCCCCAGCATTTT. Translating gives CSARRDRGDNQPQHF.

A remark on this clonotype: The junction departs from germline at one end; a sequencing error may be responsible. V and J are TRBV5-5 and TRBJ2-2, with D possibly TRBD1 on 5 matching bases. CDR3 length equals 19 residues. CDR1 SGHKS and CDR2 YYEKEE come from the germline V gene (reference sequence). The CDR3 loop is CASSATPAGLGANTVELFF. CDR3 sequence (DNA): TGTGCCAGCAGCGCTACCCCTGCCGGTCTAGGGGCCAACACCGTGGAGCTGTTTTTT.

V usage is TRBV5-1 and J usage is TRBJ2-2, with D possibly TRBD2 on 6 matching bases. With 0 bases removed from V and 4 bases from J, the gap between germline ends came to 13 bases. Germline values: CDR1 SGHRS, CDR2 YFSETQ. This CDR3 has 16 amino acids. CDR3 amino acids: CASSLGAGRSTGELFF. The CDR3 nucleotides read TGCGCCAGCAGCTTGGGCGCGGGGCGGAGCACCGGGGAGCTGTTTTTT. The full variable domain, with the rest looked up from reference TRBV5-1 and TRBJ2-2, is KAGVTQTPRYLIKTRGQQVTLSCSPISGHRSVSWYQQTPGQGLQFLFEYFSETQRNKGNFPGRFSGRQFSNSRSEMNVSTLELGDSALYLCASSLGAGRSTGELFFGEGSRLTVL.

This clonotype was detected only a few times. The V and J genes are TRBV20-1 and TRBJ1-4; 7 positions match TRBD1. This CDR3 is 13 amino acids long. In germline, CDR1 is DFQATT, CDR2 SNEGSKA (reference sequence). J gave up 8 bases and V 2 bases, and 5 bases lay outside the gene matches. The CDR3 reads CSARRQGREKLFF. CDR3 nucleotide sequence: TGCAGTGCTAGACGACAGGGAAGGGAAAAACTGTTTTTT.

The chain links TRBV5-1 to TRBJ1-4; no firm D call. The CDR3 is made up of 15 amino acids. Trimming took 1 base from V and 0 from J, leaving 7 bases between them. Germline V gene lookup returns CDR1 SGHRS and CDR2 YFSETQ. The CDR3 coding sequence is TGCGCCAGCAGCTTGACAATTGCAACTAATGAAAAACTGTTTTTT. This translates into CASSLTIATNEKLFF.

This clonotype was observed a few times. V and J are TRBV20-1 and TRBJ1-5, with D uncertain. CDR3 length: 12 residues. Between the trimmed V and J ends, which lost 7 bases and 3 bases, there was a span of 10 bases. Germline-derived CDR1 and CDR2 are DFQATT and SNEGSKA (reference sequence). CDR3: CSVGTHNQPQHF. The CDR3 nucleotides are TGCAGTGTGGGTACACACAATCAGCCCCAGCATTTT.

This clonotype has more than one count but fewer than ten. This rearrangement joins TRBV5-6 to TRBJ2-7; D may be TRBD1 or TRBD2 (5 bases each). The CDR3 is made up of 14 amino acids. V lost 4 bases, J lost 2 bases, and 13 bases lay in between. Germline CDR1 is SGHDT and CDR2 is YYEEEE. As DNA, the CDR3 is TGTGCCAGCAGCGCCTGGGGACCGCCCTACGAGCAGTACTTC. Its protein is CASSAWGPPYEQYF. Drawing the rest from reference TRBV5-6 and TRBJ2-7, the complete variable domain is DAGVTQSPTHLIKTRGQQVTLRCSPKSGHDTVSWYQQALGQGPQFIFQYYEEEERQRGNFPDRFSGHQFPNYSSELNVNALLLGDSALYLCASSAWGPPYEQYFGPGTRLTVT.

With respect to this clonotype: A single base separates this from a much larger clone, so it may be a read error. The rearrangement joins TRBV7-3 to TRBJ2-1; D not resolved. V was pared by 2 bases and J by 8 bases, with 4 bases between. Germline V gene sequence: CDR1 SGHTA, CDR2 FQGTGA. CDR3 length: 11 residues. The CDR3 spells CASSLADEQFF. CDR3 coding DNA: TGTGCCAGCAGCTTAGCGGATGAGCAGTTCTTC.

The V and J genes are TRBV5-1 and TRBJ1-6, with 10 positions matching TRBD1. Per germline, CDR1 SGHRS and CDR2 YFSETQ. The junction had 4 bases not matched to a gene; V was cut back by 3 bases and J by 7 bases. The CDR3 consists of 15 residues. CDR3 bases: TGCGCCAGCAGCTCGGAGGGACAGGGGAATTCACCCCTCCACTTT. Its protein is CASSSEGQGNSPLHF.

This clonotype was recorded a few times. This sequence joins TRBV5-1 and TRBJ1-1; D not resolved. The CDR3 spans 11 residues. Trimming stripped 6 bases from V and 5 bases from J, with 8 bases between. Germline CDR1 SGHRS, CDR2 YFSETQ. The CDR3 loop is CASKKETEAFF. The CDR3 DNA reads TGCGCCAGCAAGAAGGAAACTGAAGCTTTCTTT. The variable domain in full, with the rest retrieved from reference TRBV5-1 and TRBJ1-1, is KAGVTQTPRYLIKTRGQQVTLSCSPISGHRSVSWYQQTPGQGLQFLFEYFSETQRNKGNFPGRFSGRQFSNSRSEMNVSTLELGDSALYLCASKKETEAFFGQGTRLTVV.

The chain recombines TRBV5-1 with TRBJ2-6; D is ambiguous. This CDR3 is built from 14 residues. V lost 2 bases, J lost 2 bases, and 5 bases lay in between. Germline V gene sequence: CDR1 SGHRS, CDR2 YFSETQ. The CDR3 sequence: CASSLSTGANVLTF. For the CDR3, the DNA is TGCGCCAGCAGCTTAAGTACTGGGGCCAACGTCCTGACTTTC.

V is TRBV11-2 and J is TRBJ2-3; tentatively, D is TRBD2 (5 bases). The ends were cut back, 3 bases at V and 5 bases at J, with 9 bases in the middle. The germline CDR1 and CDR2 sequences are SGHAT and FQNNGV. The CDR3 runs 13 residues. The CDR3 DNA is TGTGCCAGCAGCTTTACTAGTGGAGATACGCAGTATTTT. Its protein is CASSFTSGDTQYF.

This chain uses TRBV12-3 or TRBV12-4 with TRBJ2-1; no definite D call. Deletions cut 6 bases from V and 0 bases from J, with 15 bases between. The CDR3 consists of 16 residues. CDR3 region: CASSPPQKGSYNEQFF. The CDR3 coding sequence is TGTGCCAGCAGCCCTCCCCAGAAAGGCTCCTACAATGAGCAGTTCTTC.

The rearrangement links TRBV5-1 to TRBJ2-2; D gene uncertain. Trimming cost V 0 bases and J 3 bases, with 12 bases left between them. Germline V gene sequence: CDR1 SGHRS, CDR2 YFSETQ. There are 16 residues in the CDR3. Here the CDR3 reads CASSLAVGAYTGELFF. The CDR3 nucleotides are TGCGCCAGCAGCTTGGCGGTTGGAGCCTACACCGGGGAGCTGTTTTTT.

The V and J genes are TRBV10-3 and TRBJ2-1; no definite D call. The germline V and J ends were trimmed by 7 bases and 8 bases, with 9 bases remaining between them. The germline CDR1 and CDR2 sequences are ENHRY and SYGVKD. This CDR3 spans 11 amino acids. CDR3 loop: CAITAGYEQFF. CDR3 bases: TGTGCCATCACGGCCGGGTATGAGCAGTTCTTC.

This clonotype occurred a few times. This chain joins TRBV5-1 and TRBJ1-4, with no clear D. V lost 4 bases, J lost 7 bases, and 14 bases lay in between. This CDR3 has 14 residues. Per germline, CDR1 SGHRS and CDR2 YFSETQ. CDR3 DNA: TGCGCCAGCAGCGAGGGAGAAGGGAGTGAAAAACTGTTTTTT. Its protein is CASSEGEGSEKLFF.

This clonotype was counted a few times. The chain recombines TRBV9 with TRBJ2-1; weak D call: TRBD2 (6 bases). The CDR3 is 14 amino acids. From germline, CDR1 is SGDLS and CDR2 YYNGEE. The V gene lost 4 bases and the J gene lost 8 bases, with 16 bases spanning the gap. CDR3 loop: CASSSRPGEYEQFF. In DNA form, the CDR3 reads TGTGCCAGCAGCTCACGTCCGGGAGAGTATGAGCAGTTCTTC.

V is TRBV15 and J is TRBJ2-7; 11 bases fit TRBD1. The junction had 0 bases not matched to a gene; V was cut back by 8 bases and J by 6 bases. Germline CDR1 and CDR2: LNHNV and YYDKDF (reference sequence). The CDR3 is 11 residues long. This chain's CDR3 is CATGTGGEQYF. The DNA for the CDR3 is TGTGCCACCGGGACAGGGGGCGAGCAGTACTTC.

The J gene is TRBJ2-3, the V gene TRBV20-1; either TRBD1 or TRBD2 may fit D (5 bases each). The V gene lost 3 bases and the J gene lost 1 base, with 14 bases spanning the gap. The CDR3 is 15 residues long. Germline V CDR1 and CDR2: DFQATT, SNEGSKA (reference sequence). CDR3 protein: CSASLKGSGTDTQYF. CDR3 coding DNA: TGCAGTGCTAGTTTGAAGGGGAGCGGCACAGATACGCAGTATTTT.

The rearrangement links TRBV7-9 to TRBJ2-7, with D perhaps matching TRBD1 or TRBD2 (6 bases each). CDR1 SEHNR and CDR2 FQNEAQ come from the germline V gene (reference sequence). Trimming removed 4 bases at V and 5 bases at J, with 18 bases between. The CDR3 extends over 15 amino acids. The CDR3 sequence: CASSSHVEGGHEQYF. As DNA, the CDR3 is TGTGCCAGCAGCTCCCATGTGGAGGGGGGACACGAGCAGTACTTC.

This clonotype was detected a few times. Here the CDR3 reads CASSLSESSYNEQFF. CDR3 bases: TGTGCCAGCAGCTTGTCGGAGAGCTCCTACAATGAGCAGTTCTTC. The chain has TRBV5-5 and TRBJ2-1; D is unclear. Germline CDR1 reads SGHKS; CDR2 reads YYEKEE (reference sequence). The CDR3 has 15 residues. The germline V and J ends were trimmed by 1 base and 0 bases, with 8 bases remaining between them.

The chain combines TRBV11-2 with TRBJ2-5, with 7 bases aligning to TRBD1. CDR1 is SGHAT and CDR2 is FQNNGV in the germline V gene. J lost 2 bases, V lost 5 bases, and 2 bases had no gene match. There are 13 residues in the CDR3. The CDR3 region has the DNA TGTGCCAGCAGCACGGGACAGCAAGAGACCCAGTACTTC. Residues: CASSTGQQETQYF.

The CDR3 protein is CASSFGSPRDTEAFF. The CDR3 DNA reads as TGTGCCAGCAGTTTTGGCTCCCCGAGGGACACTGAAGCTTTCTTT. The gene calls are TRBV12-3 or TRBV12-4 and TRBJ1-1, with no clear D. The CDR3 has 15 residues. The ends were cut back, 3 bases at V and 3 bases at J, with 14 bases in the middle.

CDR3 nucleotides: TGTGCCAGCAGGGGGGTTCGGACTGAGCAGTTCTTC. It codes for CASRGVRTEQFF. The chain recombines TRBV12-3 or TRBV12-4 with TRBJ2-1; possibly TRBD1 or TRBD2 for D (5 bases each). V was pared by 6 bases and J by 9 bases, with 12 bases between. This CDR3 contains 12 residues.

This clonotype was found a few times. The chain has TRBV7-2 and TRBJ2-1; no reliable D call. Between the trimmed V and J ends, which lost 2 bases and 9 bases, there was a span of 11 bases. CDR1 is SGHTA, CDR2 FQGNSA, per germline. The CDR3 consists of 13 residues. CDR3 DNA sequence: TGTGCCAGCAGCTTAAGGATATCGACTGAGCAGTTCTTC. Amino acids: CASSLRISTEQFF.

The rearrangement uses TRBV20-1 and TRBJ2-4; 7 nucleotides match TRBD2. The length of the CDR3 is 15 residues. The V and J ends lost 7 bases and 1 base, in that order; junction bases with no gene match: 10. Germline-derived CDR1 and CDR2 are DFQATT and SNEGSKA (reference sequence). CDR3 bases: TGCAGTGTTCCAGAGGGAGGGCTGGCCAAAAACATTCAGTACTTC. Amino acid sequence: CSVPEGGLAKNIQYF.

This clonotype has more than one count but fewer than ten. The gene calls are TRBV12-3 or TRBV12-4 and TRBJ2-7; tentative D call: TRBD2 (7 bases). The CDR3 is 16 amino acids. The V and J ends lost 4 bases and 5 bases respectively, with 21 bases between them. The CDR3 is CASSSTRGPESHEQYF. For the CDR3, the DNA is TGTGCCAGCAGTTCGACGCGGGGGCCTGAGAGCCACGAGCAGTACTTC.